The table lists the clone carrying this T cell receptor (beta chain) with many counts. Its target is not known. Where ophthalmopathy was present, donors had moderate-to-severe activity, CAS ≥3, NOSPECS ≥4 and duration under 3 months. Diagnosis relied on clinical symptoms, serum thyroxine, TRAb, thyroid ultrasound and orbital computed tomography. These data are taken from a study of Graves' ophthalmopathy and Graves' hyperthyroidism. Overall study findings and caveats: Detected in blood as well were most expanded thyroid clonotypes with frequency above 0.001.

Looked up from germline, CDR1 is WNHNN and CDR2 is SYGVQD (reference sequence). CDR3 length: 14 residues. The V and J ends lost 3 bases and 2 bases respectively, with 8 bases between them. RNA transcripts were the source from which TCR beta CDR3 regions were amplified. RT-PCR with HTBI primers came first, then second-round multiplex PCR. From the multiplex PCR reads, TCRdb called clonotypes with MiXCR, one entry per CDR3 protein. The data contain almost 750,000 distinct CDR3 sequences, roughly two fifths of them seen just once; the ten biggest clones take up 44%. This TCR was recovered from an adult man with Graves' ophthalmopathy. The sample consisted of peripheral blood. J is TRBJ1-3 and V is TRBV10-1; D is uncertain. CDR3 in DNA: TGCGCCAGCAGTGAACGCGGGGCTGGAAACACCATATATTTT. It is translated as CASSERGAGNTIYF.